This TCR beta chain was found in a study of spatial heterogeneity in lung cancer. Study in general: More beta-chain than alpha-chain sequences were consistently detected. On average, each unique TCR and UMI combination appeared more than ten times in raw reads.

Stated time point: sample taken at primary tumor resection. Researchers sequenced whole RNA taken from tumor, nontumor lung or frozen PBMC without sorting. Samples were donated by 72 untreated early-stage non-small cell lung cancer patients. TCR cDNA molecules were tagged individually, and each one carried a unique molecular identifier. MiXCR, applied by TCRdb to the 5' RACE reads, yields one record per CDR3 protein. The sample shows about 10,000 distinct CDR3 sequences, 3% to 5% of them seen only once. The V gene's germline CDR1 is SGHTA and CDR2 FQGNSA. This CDR3 has 15 amino acids. The V end lost 5 bases, the J end lost 5 bases, and 16 bases lay between the germline ends. Comments on this clonotype: This beta chain is a stray sequence in a library constructed for alpha chains; its clone size is not meaningful.

This clonotype originated in a male donor with early-stage non-small cell lung cancer. Sequencing was performed on normal lung tissue next to the tumor, taken at surgery. The chain uses TRBV7-2 and TRBJ2-1, with D possibly being TRBD2 (6 bases). For the CDR3, the DNA is TGTGCCAGCAGCCGTGGGGGGAGCGGCAACAATGAGCAGTTCTTC. It translates to CASSRGGSGNNEQFF.